This T cell receptor beta chain was captured in a study of T-cell reconstitution after alpha-beta-depleted transplantation in children. The study, taken as a whole, reports: Surviving thymic progenitors and recipient T cells were the source of high TCRbeta diversity at day 60 in some patients. In patients about two months after transplant, alpha-beta T cells reportedly arose from several hundred expanded graft clones. Diversity and T-cell counts at one year after transplant derived mostly from new T cells.

Preparation of the TCRbeta library involved a method that used unique molecular identifiers. TCRdb reprocessed the PCR reads via MiXCR and lists one record per CDR3 protein. The sample holds 450,000 to 550,000 distinct CDR3 sequences, about an eighth seen once. Note on this clonotype: Its matching antigen is unknown.

V was pared by 2 bases and J by 5 bases, with 3 bases of the junction left unmatched. The CDR3 runs to 14 residues. Germline CDR1 reads MNHEY; CDR2 reads SMNVEV (reference sequence). The chain has TRBV27 and TRBJ2-3, with 8 positions matching TRBD2. Sequencing used PBMCs, mostly from graft donor cells, obtained 180 days after TCRalphabeta/CD19-depleted stem cell transplant. The clonotype was recovered from a female patient aged 2-15 years who had a stem cell transplant for aplastic anemia, so the T cells may come from the graft donor. The CDR3 DNA reads as TGTGCCAGCAGTTTACGACTAGCGATAGATACGCAGTATTTT. Amino acids: CASSLRLAIDTQYF.